This TCR beta chain was captured by sequencing in a study of shared clonotypes between healthy human individuals. Per the study methods: There were no quality scores in the junction-only immunoSEQ sequences, so filtering differed. The protocol was immunoSEQ multiplex PCR, while the TCRdb copy is restricted to in-frame clones and leaves out a portion. That table is the source of V, J and clone size, and D and trimming were worked out from the DNA. The sample consists of roughly 590,000 clones, around 95% of them appearing once. The naive CD8 subset, CD45RO-negative cells positively selected for CCR7, excluded terminally differentiated effector memory CD45RA+ cells. Source material: naive CD8+ T cells sorted from blood. The receptor was derived from a woman aged 25-40 years in good health.

CDR3 DNA sequence: TGTGCCAGCAGCGTAGTAGGGACCTATCAAGAGACCCAGTACTTC. Protein: CASSVVGTYQETQYF. This chain joins TRBV9 and TRBJ2-5; D could derive from TRBD1 or TRBD2 (5 bases each). The germline V gene encodes CDR1 SGDLS and CDR2 YYNGEE. The V end was cut by 0 bases, the J end by 2 bases, with 11 bases between. The CDR3 is 15 amino acids.